This T cell receptor beta chain was observed in a study of CD8+ T cells in alopecia areata. As concerns this clone: The antigen remains undetermined.

RNA, once extracted, was reverse transcribed into cDNA for use as the sequencing template. This table comes from immunoSEQ multiplex PCR, and its TCRdb copy is limited to in-frame clones, with some not included. The sample has hundreds of thousands of clones, around 64% seen once. Regarding treatment: oral pan-JAK inhibitor, 5-10 mg twice daily. Researchers took lesional scalp punch biopsies and peripheral blood from people who were alopecia areata patients. Study-wide results and caveats: Uncertainty about whether baseline CD8+ expansion is linked to response remains, with one nonresponder. Unlike in mice, where it was clearer, TCR sharing across patients was less clear, possibly HLA-related.

The germline V gene encodes CDR1 MNHEY and CDR2 SVGAGI. This CDR3 spans 14 amino acids. V was shortened by 0 bases and J by 3 bases, with 9 bases between the two germline ends. Material: CD4+ T cells sorted from blood, obtained around week 53, from a patient treated with tofacitinib. The rearrangement links TRBV6-5 to TRBJ2-7; possible D gene TRBD1, 6 bases. The clonotype was recovered from a human donor with alopecia areata. This CDR3 is CASSYSGHLYEQYF. Here the CDR3 DNA reads TGTGCCAGCAGTTACTCGGGACACCTCTACGAGCAGTACTTC.